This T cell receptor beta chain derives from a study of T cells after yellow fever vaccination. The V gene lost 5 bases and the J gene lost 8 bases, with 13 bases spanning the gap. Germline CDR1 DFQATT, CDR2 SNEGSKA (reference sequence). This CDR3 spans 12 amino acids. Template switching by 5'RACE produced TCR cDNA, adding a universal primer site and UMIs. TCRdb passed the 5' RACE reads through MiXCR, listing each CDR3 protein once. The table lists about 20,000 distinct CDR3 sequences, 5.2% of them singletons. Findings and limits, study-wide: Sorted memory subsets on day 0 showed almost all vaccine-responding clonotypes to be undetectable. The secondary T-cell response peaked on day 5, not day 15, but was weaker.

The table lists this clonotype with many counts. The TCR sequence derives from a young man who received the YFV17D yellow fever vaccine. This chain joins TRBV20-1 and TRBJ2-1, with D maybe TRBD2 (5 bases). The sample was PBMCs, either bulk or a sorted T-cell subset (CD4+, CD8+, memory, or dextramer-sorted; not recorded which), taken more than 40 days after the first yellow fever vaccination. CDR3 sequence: CSAAGEGDEQFF. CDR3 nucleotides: TGCAGTGCTGCCGGAGAGGGTGATGAGCAGTTCTTC.